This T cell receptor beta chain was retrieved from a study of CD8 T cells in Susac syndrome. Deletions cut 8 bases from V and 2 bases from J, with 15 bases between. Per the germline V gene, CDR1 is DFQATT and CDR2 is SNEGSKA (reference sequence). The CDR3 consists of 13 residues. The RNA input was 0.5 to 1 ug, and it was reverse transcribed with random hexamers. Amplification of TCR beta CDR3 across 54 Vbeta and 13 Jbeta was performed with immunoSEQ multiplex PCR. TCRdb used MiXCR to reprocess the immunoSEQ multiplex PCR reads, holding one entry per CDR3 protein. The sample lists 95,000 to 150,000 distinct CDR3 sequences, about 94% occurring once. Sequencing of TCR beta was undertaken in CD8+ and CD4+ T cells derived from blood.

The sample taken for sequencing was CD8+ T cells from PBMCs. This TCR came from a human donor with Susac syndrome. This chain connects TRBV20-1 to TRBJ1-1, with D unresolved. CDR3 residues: CSFSSTENTEAFF. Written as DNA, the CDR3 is TGCAGTTTCAGTTCGACGGAAAACACTGAAGCTTTCTTT.